The T cell receptor beta chain under discussion was sequenced for a study of blood T cells in healthy people across ages. The CDR3 consists of 13 residues. J was trimmed by 8 bases and V by 4 bases; bases with no gene match: 3. A second PCR of 7 to 11 cycles used a sample-barcoded 5' primer and a J-beta primer mix. Every sample gave at least 3 million paired-end reads containing CDR3. TCRdb analysed the 5' RACE reads with MiXCR anew, one entry per CDR3 protein. Counted here are 650,000 to 800,000 distinct CDR3 sequences, 40% to 50% occurring once; the ten biggest clones make up about a fifth. Russia was home to the donors, healthy Caucasian individuals aged roughly 6 to 90.

The gene calls are TRBV12-3 or TRBV12-4 and TRBJ2-4, with 9 nucleotides matching TRBD1. This sequence originates from a man aged 55 to 69 in good health. Sequenced material: blood. The CDR3 nucleotides are TGTGCCAGCAGTTCGACAGGGGGGCACATTCAGTACTTC. Translated, it gives CASSSTGGHIQYF.